This record looks at one T cell receptor (beta chain) sequence and its context. Antigen: not known. These data belong to a study of CD8 T cells in Susac syndrome. Study-wide context: Patients with Susac syndrome were therapy-naive, taking corticosteroids, with some also receiving intravenous immunoglobulin, or taking intravenous immunoglobulin alone at the time their blood was drawn.

Study outcomes and limitations: Clonal expansion was missing from Susac syndrome CD4+ T cell repertoires.

An amount of RNA that ranged from roughly 0.5 to 1 ug was reverse transcribed with random hexamers. With immunoSEQ multiplex PCR, TCR beta CDR3 was amplified across 54 Vbeta and 13 Jbeta. From the immunoSEQ multiplex PCR reads, TCRdb called clonotypes with MiXCR, one entry per CDR3 protein. This sample yields under 200,000 distinct CDR3 sequences, of which 90% to 97% are seen a single time; around 0.12% belongs to the top ten. It was negative isolation that provided the CD8+ and CD4+ T cells, whereas TEMRA cells were enriched by FACS. The source of this sequence is a human donor with Susac syndrome. The sequenced sample consisted of CD4+ T cells from PBMCs.

The CDR3 nucleotides are TGTGCCAGCTCAGACCAAGAGACCCAGTACTTC. Amino acids: CASSDQETQYF. This sequence joins TRBV18 and TRBJ2-5; D not resolved. The length of the CDR3 is 11 residues. V was trimmed by 5 bases and J by 0 bases, leaving 1 base between them. From germline, CDR1 is KGHSH and CDR2 LQKENI.